The present T cell receptor beta chain was sequenced within a study of PD-1 blockade in classical Hodgkin lymphoma (dated by TCRdb to the early 2020s). As for the study more broadly: Nivolumab dosing was 3 mg/kg intravenously every 2 weeks, continuing until either disease progression or unacceptable toxicity. To define a peripheral blood immune signature of response to PD-1 blockade in classical Hodgkin lymphoma, the study combined TCR beta sequencing with CyTOF.

Study-wide conclusions, independent of this receptor: Among trial patients, those achieving complete response had baseline diversity similar to that of newly diagnosed patients, while diversity was significantly lower in partial responders and progressors. By C4D1, a significant rise was seen in CD4+ TCR diversity but not in CD8+ TCR diversity (p=0.0027 vs p=0.16), and the rise was most apparent among complete responders (p=0.02). Baseline TCR diversity was reported as lower in newly diagnosed patients than in healthy donors, and lower still in relapsed/refractory patients. The study was restricted to a single clinical trial cohort, and the causes of repertoire differences, possibly disease activity or prior therapy, were left undefined. Diversity was lower in patients who began nivolumab less than 1 year after ASCT, so these patients were left out of later analyses to avoid confounding by immune reconstitution.

This specimen's time point label, interpreted: cycle 1 day 1 (C1D1), immediately before nivolumab initiation. All trial patients had relapsed after autologous stem cell transplantation, with cohorts A, B and C differing in prior brentuximab vedotin exposure. The trial cohort comprised some 60 patients with relapsed/refractory classical Hodgkin lymphoma whose best overall responses were complete response, partial response or progressive disease. In the multi-cohort phase II CheckMate 205 trial, trial patients received single-agent nivolumab. An independent review committee assessed best overall response by applying the 2007 International Working Group response criteria. PBMCs from the trial were collected at three points: immediately before nivolumab initiation (C1D1), and during therapy at cycle 2 day 1 and cycle 4 day 1. After peripheral blood was drawn into 8 mL Vacutainer Cell Preparation Tubes, PBMCs were isolated by centrifugation and then cryopreserved.

With regard to this clone: Its binding antigen is unknown. Nothing much larger sits one base from this clone, and base qualities are not available.

Genomic DNA was extracted with the Qiagen DNeasy kit from unsorted PBMCs and from negatively selected CD4+ and CD8+ fractions. TCR beta CDR3 regions were amplified by immunoSEQ multiplex PCR using primers annealing to V and J segments. A synthetic immune receptor repertoire was used to minimize amplification bias, and any remaining bias was removed computationally after sequencing. Concerning the study's data processing: Repertoire diversity was quantified as the Shannon entropy index using custom Python scripts. Unsorted, CD4+ and CD8+ repertoires were analyzed separately, except in combined analyses where CD4+ and CD8+ sequences were merged in silico. Clonal expansion was defined as a frequency increase of at least 2-fold after treatment compared with C1D1, and clones undetected at baseline were assigned a pseudocount of 0.5. Clones with 0 or 1 copy at C1D1 were defined as singleton clones, while clones with 2 or more copies were defined as non-singleton clones. Clones expanded in unsorted samples were annotated as CD4+, CD8+ or unknown by matching protein sequences in sorted samples from the same patient. Wilcoxon tests were applied to paired samples to test diversity changes from C1D1 to C4D1. TCRdb mirrors the immuneACCESS table, restricted to in-frame sequences. Some clones are absent from its copies; in checked studies, under half trace to an unresolved V gene, and the reason for the others is unknown. D and trimming were read from the DNA, whereas the V and J calls and clone size are those reported in that table. The sample includes approximately 44,000 clones, with 70% to 80% observed a single time. The ten largest make up 3% to 3.5% of the sample.

The sample in question was peripheral blood mononuclear cells (PBMCs), obtained at baseline. This receptor was obtained from a human donor with classical Hodgkin lymphoma.

The nucleotides are TGTGCCAGCAGCCGGGACGTAAACACTGAAGCTTTCTTT. Its product reads: CASSRDVNTEAFF. The rearrangement joined TRBV7-2 to TRBJ1-1; TRBD1 is a possible D gene, resting on 5 matching bases. The CDR3 contains 13 residues, cysteine and phenylalanine counted. Only the CDR3 region is kept as DNA, spanning 39 bases read in frame from base 1. Trimming takes 5 bases from V and 2 bases from J, and the germline ends sit 9 bases apart. CDR1 and CDR2 are drawn from the germline V gene: SGHTA, FQGNSA.